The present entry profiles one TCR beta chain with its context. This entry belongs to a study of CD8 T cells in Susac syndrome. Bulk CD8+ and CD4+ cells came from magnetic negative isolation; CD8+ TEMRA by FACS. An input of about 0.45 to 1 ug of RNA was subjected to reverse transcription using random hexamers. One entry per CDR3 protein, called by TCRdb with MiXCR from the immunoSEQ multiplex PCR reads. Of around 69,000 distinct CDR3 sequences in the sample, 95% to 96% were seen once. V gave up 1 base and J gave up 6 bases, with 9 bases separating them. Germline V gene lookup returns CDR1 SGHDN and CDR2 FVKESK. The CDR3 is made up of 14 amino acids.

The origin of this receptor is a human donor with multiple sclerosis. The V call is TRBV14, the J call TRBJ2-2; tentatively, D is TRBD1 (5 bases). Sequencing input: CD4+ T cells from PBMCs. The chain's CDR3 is CASSQVRGSGELFF. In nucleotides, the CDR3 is TGTGCCAGCAGCCAAGTAAGGGGATCCGGGGAGCTGTTTTTT. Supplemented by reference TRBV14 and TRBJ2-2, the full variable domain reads EAGVTQFPSHSVIEKGQTVTLRCDPISGHDNLYWYRRVMGKEIKFLLHFVKESKQDESGMPNNRFLAERTGGTYSTLKVQPAELEDSGVYFCASSQVRGSGELFFGEGSRLTVL.